One sample yielded the 8 T cell receptor beta chains listed below, sequenced in a study of blood T cell repertoires in COVID-19 (dated by TCRdb to 2020 to 2021). Libraries were prepared through the immunoSEQ multiplex PCR assay. TCRdb stores this immuneACCESS table with in-frame sequences only. Part of the clones is absent; in the studies checked, under half of the shortfall reflects unresolved V genes, and no reason is known for the rest. Counted in this sample were over 200,000 clones; about four fifths of them appeared once. The biggest ten clones account for 7.6% of the sample. The sequenced material came from peripheral blood. These receptors were obtained from a woman aged 45-59 years with active or convalescent COVID-19.

J is TRBJ1-2 and V is TRBV21-1; TRBD1, as called in the table, went unchecked against the DNA. TRBV21-1 is a pseudogene. The CDR3 length is 18 residues. As DNA, the CDR3 is TGTGCCAGCAGCAGCCCAGCTCCGACAGGCCAGATGGGGTATGGCTACACCTTC. The encoded protein is CASSSPAPTGQMGYGYTF.

The chain recombines TRBV5-1 with TRBJ2-2; D not certain. CDR1 is SGHRS, CDR2 YFSETQ, per germline. The CDR3 loop spans 16 amino acids. The V end was cut by 0 bases, the J end by 8 bases, with 17 bases between. The CDR3: CASSLAPNARLGELFF. The DNA for the CDR3 is TGCGCCAGCAGCTTGGCCCCGAACGCGCGACTTGGGGAGCTGTTTTTT.

This clone was seen once. The chain employs TRBV3-1 (or the pseudogene TRBV3-2) and TRBJ2-1; 11 bases match TRBD2. The J segment lost 8 bases and the V segment lost 1 base, leaving 10 bases of the junction unmatched. CDR1 is LGHDT, CDR2 YNNKEL, per germline (reference sequence). This CDR3 region has 17 residues. The CDR3 DNA reads TGTGCCAGCAGCCAAGGGACTAGCGGGTTCGTCGGGCATGAGCAGTTCTTC. Its translation is CASSQGTSGFVGHEQFF.

The V and J genes are TRBV5-4 and TRBJ2-5; 13 positions match TRBD2. CDR3 length: 16 amino acids. Trimming took 4 bases from V and 11 from J; bases not matched to a gene: 14. From germline, CDR1 is SGHNT and CDR2 YYREEE (reference sequence). The CDR3 nucleotides read TGTGCCAGCAGCCTTCCGCGTGGGACTAGCGGGGAAAAACAGTACTTC. Protein sequence: CASSLPRGTSGEKQYF.

The chain is built from TRBV7-2 and TRBJ2-1; the match to TRBD2 covers 7 bases. CDR3 length: 13 residues. Germline assignment: CDR1 SGHTA and CDR2 FQGNSA. V trimming: 3 bases; J trimming: 5 bases; junction bases outside the gene matches: 1. The CDR3, as DNA: TGTGCCAGCAGCTTCGGACTAGACAATGAGCAGTTCTTC. It is translated as CASSFGLDNEQFF.

The genes are TRBV28 and TRBJ2-7; TRBD2 matches 8 bases. This CDR3 is built from 15 residues. From germline, CDR1 is MDHEN and CDR2 SYDVKM. V lost 5 bases, J lost 0 bases, and 6 bases stayed unmatched. In DNA form, the CDR3 reads TGTGCCAGCAGTCCGCAAGCGGGGGACTCCTACGAGCAGTACTTC. The encoded protein is CASSPQAGDSYEQYF.

The chain joins TRBV11-2 to TRBJ2-7; a weak D match, TRBD2 (7 bases). Per germline, CDR1 SGHAT and CDR2 FQNNGV. Trimming shortened V by 0 bases and J by 7 bases, and 13 bases separated the two germline ends. This CDR3 is built from 14 residues. CDR3 nucleotides: TGTGCCAGCAGCTTAGATTTCGGGGGGCGAGAGCAGTACTTC. Translated, it gives CASSLDFGGREQYF. The variable domain in full, with the rest retrieved from reference TRBV11-2 and TRBJ2-7, is EAGVAQSPRYKIIEKRQSVAFWCNPISGHATLYWYQQILGQGPKLLIQFQNNGVVDDSQLPKDRFSAERLKGVDSTLKIQPAKLEDSAVYLCASSLDFGGREQYFGPGTRLTVT.

The chain is built from TRBV2 and TRBJ2-2; D not certain. Trimming left V 6 bases short and J 3 bases short, with 5 bases between. From germline, CDR1 is SNHLY and CDR2 FYNNEI. CDR3 length: 12 amino acids. The CDR3 protein is CASRRDTGELFF. CDR3 bases: TGTGCCAGCAGAAGAGACACCGGGGAGCTGTTTTTT. The full variable domain, its missing parts supplied by reference TRBV2 and TRBJ2-2, is EPEVTQTPSHQVTQMGQEVILRCVPISNHLYFYWYRQILGQKVEFLVSFYNNEISEKSEIFDDQFSVERPDGSNFTLKIRSTKLEDSAMYFCASRRDTGELFFGEGSRLTVL.